The 25 T cell receptor beta chains below come from one sample, sequenced in a study of T cell responses to AZD1222 COVID-19 vaccine (TCRdb year 2021). The library came from the immunoSEQ multiplex PCR assay. TCRdb mirrors the immuneACCESS table, restricted to in-frame sequences. Some clones are absent from its copies; in checked studies, under half trace to an unresolved V gene, and the reason for the others is unknown. The sample table lists fewer than 130,000 clones, about 87% of them with a count of one. The ten top clones hold around 1.5% of the sample. The time point label here, explained by the study, means: baseline before first vaccination. The specimen was peripheral blood, collected on day 0 of AZD1222 vaccination. Receptors originate from an adult in good health.

The CDR3 DNA sequence: TGTGCCAGCAGCGTTTGGGATGCCAATCAGCCCCAGCATTTT. This sequence encodes CASSVWDANQPQHF. The V call is TRBV9, the J call TRBJ1-5; no clear D gene. Germline CDR1 reads SGDLS; CDR2 reads YYNGEE. V lost 2 bases and J 3 bases, leaving 9 bases between the germline ends. There are 14 residues in the CDR3.

The chain joins TRBV5-4 to TRBJ2-5; D not resolved. Germline V gene data show CDR1 as SGHNT and CDR2 as YYREEE (reference sequence). The CDR3 runs to 13 residues. V lost 5 bases and J 2 bases, leaving 10 bases between the germline ends. CDR3 loop: CASSPAFQETQYF. The CDR3 nucleotides read TGTGCCAGCAGTCCGGCCTTTCAAGAGACCCAGTACTTC.

V is TRBV30 and J is TRBJ1-1; D not resolved. The CDR3 contains 13 residues. The V and J ends lost 3 bases and 4 bases respectively, with 12 bases between them. The V gene's germline CDR1 is GTSNPN and CDR2 SVGIG (reference sequence). CDR3 sequence (DNA): TGTGCCTGGAGCGACCTCCTGGGCACTGAAGCTTTCTTT. It yields the protein CAWSDLLGTEAFF.

The chain couples TRBV6-4 to TRBJ2-2; D is ambiguous. CDR1 is MRHNA and CDR2 is SNTAGT in the germline V gene. The CDR3 extends over 14 amino acids. V lost 3 bases and J lost 0, with 5 bases in between. Written as DNA, the CDR3 is TGTGCCAGCAGTGAACAGTCGAACACCGGGGAGCTGTTTTTT. Protein sequence: CASSEQSNTGELFF.

The V and J genes are TRBV18 and TRBJ1-3, with D maybe TRBD1 (5 bases). There are 15 residues in the CDR3. Germline CDR1 is KGHSH and CDR2 is LQKENI. V gave up 3 bases and J gave up 4 bases, with 13 bases separating them. CDR3 coding DNA: TGTGCCAGCTCACCCATCCCTGACAGAGGAAACACCATATATTTT. Protein product: CASSPIPDRGNTIYF.

This sequence joins TRBV7-8 and TRBJ1-4, with D possibly matching TRBD1 (6 bases). The V gene lost 3 bases and the J gene lost 8 bases, with 16 bases spanning the gap. This CDR3 has 15 amino acids. Germline loops: CDR1 SGHVS, CDR2 FQNEAQ. CDR3 amino acids: CASSFTGGIREKLFF. The CDR3 coding sequence is TGTGCCAGCAGCTTTACTGGGGGCATCAGGGAAAAACTGTTTTTT.

This clone has only one observation. V and J are TRBV27 and TRBJ1-2; D gene uncertain. The V end was cut by 6 bases, the J end by 6 bases, with 14 bases between. CDR1 and CDR2 (germline): MNHEY, SMNVEV (reference sequence). The CDR3 contains 13 residues. The CDR3 protein is CASRPQRRDGYTF. The CDR3 DNA is TGTGCCAGCAGACCCCAGCGTCGGGATGGCTACACCTTC.

The J gene is TRBJ1-1, the V gene TRBV19, with a weak D call TRBD1 (6 bases). V was clipped by 6 bases and J by 3 bases, with 14 bases between them. CDR3 length equals 14 residues. Germline-derived CDR1 and CDR2 are LNHDA and SQIVND (reference sequence). CDR3 coding DNA: TGTGCCAGTAGGAGCAGGGGCGCGGACACTGAAGCTTTCTTT. Residues: CASRSRGADTEAFF. The whole variable domain, filled in from reference TRBV19 and TRBJ1-1, reads DGGITQSPKYLFRKEGQNVTLSCEQNLNHDAMYWYRQDPGQGLRLIYYSQIVNDFQKGDIAEGYSVSREKKESFPLTVTSAQKNPTAFYLCASRSRGADTEAFFGQGTRLTVV.

CDR3 sequence (DNA): TGTGCCAGCTCACCCACAGATTATAATTCACCCCTCCACTTT. It is translated as CASSPTDYNSPLHF. The chain joins TRBV18 to TRBJ1-6; no definite D call. Germline lookup yields CDR1 KGHSH and CDR2 LQKENI. CDR3 length equals 14 residues. V gave up 3 bases and J gave up 4 bases, with 7 bases separating them. Together with reference TRBV18 and TRBJ1-6, the CDR3 gives the full variable domain: NAGVMQNPRHLVRRRGQEARLRCSPMKGHSHVYWYRQLPEEGLKFMVYLQKENIIDESGMPKERFSAEFPKEGPSILRIQQVVRGDSAAYFCASSPTDYNSPLHFGNGTRLTVT.

This clone was observed once. The V gene is TRBV6-5, the J gene TRBJ1-3; a possible D gene is TRBD1 (5 bases). Germline V lookup: CDR1 MNHEY, CDR2 SVGAGI. There are 15 residues in the CDR3. V dropped 6 bases and J dropped 0 bases, with 12 bases sitting between them. The DNA of the CDR3 is TGTGCCAGCAGCGGGGACCGTAGCTCTGGAAACACCATATATTTT. Protein: CASSGDRSSGNTIYF.

V gene TRBV7-8 combines with J gene TRBJ1-5; D is undetermined. The CDR3 is 14 residues long. V was trimmed by 2 bases and J by 0 bases, leaving 5 bases between them. CDR1 is SGHVS and CDR2 is FQNEAQ in the germline V gene. In DNA form, the CDR3 reads TGTGCCAGCAGCTTATACAATAGCAATCAGCCCCAGCATTTT. Translation: CASSLYNSNQPQHF. Using reference TRBV7-8 and TRBJ1-5 for the parts outside the CDR3, the full variable domain is GAGVSQSPRYKVAKRGQDVALRCDPISGHVSLFWYQQALGQGPEFLTYFQNEAQLDKSGLPSDRFFAERPEGSVSTLKIQRTQQEDSAVYLCASSLYNSNQPQHFGDGTRLSIL.

This clone occurred a few times. The V call is TRBV19, the J call TRBJ1-2; unclear D gene. The germline V gene encodes CDR1 LNHDA and CDR2 SQIVND (reference sequence). The CDR3 is made up of 13 amino acids. Trimming removed 5 bases at V and 8 bases at J, with 15 bases between. This CDR3 reads CASSFTRGFGYTF. In nucleotides, the CDR3 is TGTGCCAGTAGTTTTACGCGGGGATTCGGCTACACCTTC.

In its sample, this clone was seen a few times. The chain is built from TRBV7-6 and TRBJ1-6, with 8 bases lining up with TRBD1. The CDR3 loop spans 15 amino acids. CDR1 and CDR2 from the germline V gene are SGHVS and FNYEAQ. The ends lost 5 bases at V and 9 bases at J; junction bases unmatched: 9. The CDR3 loop reads CASSARQGLGSPLHF. Here the CDR3 DNA reads TGTGCCAGCAGCGCCAGACAGGGGCTCGGTTCACCCCTCCACTTT.

The chain combines TRBV6-2 or TRBV6-3 with TRBJ1-2; D is unresolved. CDR1 is MNHEY and CDR2 is SVGEGT in the germline V gene. V lost 5 bases and J lost 1, with 11 bases in between. CDR3 size: 14 residues. The CDR3 nucleotides are TGTGCCAGCAGTCTTCAACACGTTAACTATGGCTACACCTTC. Protein sequence: CASSLQHVNYGYTF.

The genes are TRBV7-9 and TRBJ2-3; 7 positions agree with TRBD2. Germline assignment: CDR1 SEHNR and CDR2 FQNEAQ (reference sequence). The CDR3 totals 17 residues. After removal of 5 bases from V and 0 bases from J, the junction contained 11 bases not matched to a gene. Here the CDR3 reads CASSRYSTGGSTDTQYF. CDR3 DNA: TGTGCCAGCAGCCGGTATTCCACGGGGGGAAGCACAGATACGCAGTATTTT.

This clone was seen more than once but under ten times. The V gene is TRBV2, the J gene TRBJ2-3; 10 bases match TRBD2. Germline CDR1 is SNHLY and CDR2 is FYNNEI. Trimming took 3 bases from V and 0 from J; bases not matched to a gene: 6. The CDR3 runs 17 residues. The CDR3 nucleotides read TGTGCCAGCAGTGAGTTGGGACTAGCGACTAGCACAGATACGCAGTATTTT. This translates into CASSELGLATSTDTQYF.

This clone turned up a few times. The rearrangement uses TRBV6-5 and TRBJ1-6; D not certain. The V gene's germline CDR1 is MNHEY and CDR2 SVGAGI. V lost 4 bases, J lost 9 bases, and 7 bases lay in between. The CDR3 length is 12 residues. CDR3 DNA: TGTGCCAGCAGTTCCGGAGGTTCACCCCTCCACTTT. It specifies CASSSGGSPLHF.

The genes are TRBV19 and TRBJ1-2, with 7 bases matching TRBD1. Germline V gene sequence: CDR1 LNHDA, CDR2 SQIVND (reference sequence). This CDR3 region has 14 residues. Trimming at V came to 7 bases and at J to 4 bases, leaving 9 bases not matched to a gene. CDR3: CASTLQAGGYGYTF. The CDR3, as DNA: TGTGCCAGTACCCTCCAAGCAGGGGGCTATGGCTACACCTTC.

V usage is TRBV6-1 and J usage is TRBJ1-2, with no clear D. The CDR3 loop spans 15 amino acids. Germline assignment: CDR1 MNHNS and CDR2 SASEGT. Trimming removed 0 bases from V and 8 bases from J, with 16 bases in between. The CDR3 DNA follows: TGTGCCAGCAGTGAAGCGCTGCCGGCGCTGGACGGCTACACCTTC. Translation: CASSEALPALDGYTF.

This sequence joins TRBV19 and TRBJ1-2; the D is unclear. The V gene's germline CDR1 is LNHDA and CDR2 SQIVND (reference sequence). V lost 2 bases to trimming and J lost 7 bases, with 11 bases between them. The CDR3 spans 13 residues. In nucleotides, the CDR3 is TGTGCCAGTAGTATATTCCGTGACGTTGGCTACACCTTC. Encoded protein: CASSIFRDVGYTF.

The chain employs TRBV4-1 and TRBJ1-1; TRBD1 agrees at 7 bases. The CDR3 loop spans 15 amino acids. Germline V gene sequence: CDR1 MGHRA, CDR2 YSYEKL. J was trimmed by 6 bases and V by 3 bases; bases with no gene match: 10. The CDR3 nucleotides are TGCGCCAGCAGCCAGGATACAGGGGTTCTCGCTGAAGCTTTCTTT. Translating gives CASSQDTGVLAEAFF.

V gene TRBV19 combines with J gene TRBJ1-2; D gene ambiguous. The CDR3 loop spans 12 amino acids. V was trimmed by 4 bases and J by 11 bases, leaving 14 bases between them. Germline V gives CDR1 LNHDA, CDR2 SQIVND (reference sequence). The CDR3 is CASSSRGYRYTF. In nucleotides, the CDR3 is TGTGCCAGTAGTAGTCGGGGATATCGGTACACCTTC. Filled out from reference TRBV19 and TRBJ1-2, the complete variable domain reads DGGITQSPKYLFRKEGQNVTLSCEQNLNHDAMYWYRQDPGQGLRLIYYSQIVNDFQKGDIAEGYSVSREKKESFPLTVTSAQKNPTAFYLCASSSRGYRYTFGSGTRLTVV.

The V call is TRBV11-2, the J call TRBJ1-1; D is undetermined. Between the trimmed V and J ends, which lost 4 bases and 6 bases, there was a span of 9 bases. Germline V lookup: CDR1 SGHAT, CDR2 FQNNGV. The CDR3 totals 12 residues. The CDR3 coding sequence is TGTGCCAGCAGCTCACTCAGTGCTGAAGCTTTCTTT. This translates into CASSSLSAEAFF.

This clone has more than one count but fewer than ten. The chain joins TRBV14 to TRBJ2-7; TRBD2 matches 9 bases. Germline loops: CDR1 SGHDN, CDR2 FVKESK. The CDR3 runs 13 residues. V trimming: 4 bases; J trimming: 13 bases; junction bases outside the gene matches: 11. Here the CDR3 reads CASSPGLANTNYF. Written as DNA, the CDR3 is TGTGCCAGCAGCCCCGGACTAGCGAACACGAATTACTTC.

This clone showed up just a few times. The chain links TRBV12-3 or TRBV12-4 to TRBJ1-5; weak D call: TRBD1 (5 bases). This CDR3 has 13 amino acids. The V and J ends lost 4 bases and 8 bases respectively, with 12 bases between them. CDR3 bases: TGTGCCAGCAGTTACAGGAAAGAGGAGCCCCAGCATTTT. Translated: CASSYRKEEPQHF.